A selection of T cell receptor beta chains follows, all from one sample in a study of T cell changes during pregnancy in multiple sclerosis. Only in-frame clones appear in the TCRdb table, and some are missing; sequencing was by immunoSEQ multiplex PCR. Of 65,000 to 90,000 clones in the sample, approximately 92% were seen once. This sample comprised peripheral blood, obtained before pregnancy. The receptors derive from a female donor with multiple sclerosis, enrolled in a pregnancy study. The CDR3 runs from the conserved cysteine through the conserved F or W. Each record gives: D gene, J gene, V gene, CDR3 DNA, CDR3 protein. The D gene is left open where the match is weak.

>.|TRBJ1-6|TRBV27
TGTGCCAGCAGTTTTAGTCAGGGGACTTCACCCCTCCACTTT
CASSFSQGTSPLHF
>.|TRBJ2-1|TRBV11-2
TGTGCCAGCAGGGGACCCGGGACTGGGTACAATGAGCAGTTCTTC
CASRGPGTGYNEQFF
>TRBD2|TRBJ2-7|TRBV9
TGTGCCAGCAGCGTAAGGAGCGGGAGGATCAACGAGCAGTACTTC
CASSVRSGRINEQYF
>TRBD2|TRBJ2-2|TRBV18
TGTGCCAGCTCAGCCAAGGCGGGAGTTTCTTCCGGGGAGCTGTTTTTT
CASSAKAGVSSGELFF
>TRBD1|TRBJ2-3|TRBV7-3
TGTGCCAGCAGCTTAATATCAGGGGGCGTAATGGCAGATACGCAGTATTTT
CASSLISGGVMADTQYF
>.|TRBJ2-7|TRBV9
TGTGCCAGCAGCGCCTCTCCCGACAGGGAGCAGTACTTC
CASSASPDREQYF
>TRBD1|TRBJ1-3|TRBV19
TGTGCCAGTAGTAGGGGACAGGCCTCCTCTGGAAACACCATATATTTT
CASSRGQASSGNTIYF
>TRBD2|TRBJ2-1|TRBV7-2
TGTGCCAGCAGCTTAGGAATCGGGCTAGCGGGAAGCAATGAGCAGTTCTTC
CASSLGIGLAGSNEQFF
>TRBD1|TRBJ2-2|TRBV27
TGTGCCAGCAGTTCTGACAGGGCTGGAGGGGAGCTGTTTTTT
CASSSDRAGGELFF
>.|TRBJ1-1|TRBV19
TGTGCCAGTAGTAATGGGGGGATGAACACTGAAGCTTTCTTT
CASSNGGMNTEAFF
>.|TRBJ2-7|TRBV6-6
TGTGCCAGCACCGAACTCGACAGGCCCTCGGACGAGCAGTACTTC
CASTELDRPSDEQYF
>TRBD1|TRBJ1-2|TRBV19
TGTGCCAGTAGCCACTTGACAGGGGCCTATGGCTACACCTTC
CASSHLTGAYGYTF
>.|TRBJ1-2|TRBV29-1
TGCAGCGTTGAAGATGTGAGACAGATCTATGGCTACACCTTC
CSVEDVRQIYGYTF
>.|TRBJ2-6|TRBV27
TGTGCCAGCAGTAGTAGACTTAGCTCTGGGGCCAACGTCCTGACTTTC
CASSSRLSSGANVLTF
>.|TRBJ2-3|TRBV5-4
TGTGCCAGCAGCCACCCGGAGGCAGATACGCAGTATTTT
CASSHPEADTQYF
>TRBD2|TRBJ2-1|TRBV5-1
TGCGCCAGCAGCTTAGTCAGAATGGGACTAGCGGGAGGAGGAGAGCAGTTCTTC
CASSLVRMGLAGGGEQFF
>.|TRBJ2-7|TRBV28
TGTGCCAGCAGTCCCGGGCCCAGGGGGCAGTACTTC
CASSPGPRGQYF
>TRBD1|TRBJ2-7|TRBV5-5
TGTGCCAGCAGCATCCGGGACAGGGGGTTTGGGGAGCAGTACTTC
CASSIRDRGFGEQYF
>.|TRBJ2-2|TRBV6-6
TGTGCAACAAGACAGGAGCTTCGGACCGGGGAGCTGTTTTTT
CATRQELRTGELFF
>TRBD2|TRBJ2-7|TRBV27
TGTGCCAGCAAACATAGCGGGGCTGATTTCTACGAGCAGTACTTC
CASKHSGADFYEQYF
>TRBD2|TRBJ2-7|TRBV7-9
TGTGCCAGCAGCAACGGGCGGGAGGGAGCCTACGAGCAGTACTTC
CASSNGREGAYEQYF
>.|TRBJ1-1|TRBV19
TGTGCCAGTAGTCGAACCCCGGGAGAGACTGAAGCTTTCTTT
CASSRTPGETEAFF
>.|TRBJ2-7|TRBV14
TGTGCCAGCAGCCAAGAGTTGAGGGCCGAGCAGTACTTC
CASSQELRAEQYF
>.|TRBJ2-1|TRBV5-6
TGTGCCAGCAGCCCTTTCGGGAGCCCGCCCTACAATGAGCAGTTCTTC
CASSPFGSPPYNEQFF
>.|TRBJ1-1|TRBV10-3
TGTGCCATCAGTGAGTTAGGGGGTAGTACTGAAGCTTTCTTT
CAISELGGSTEAFF
>.|TRBJ1-2|TRBV19
TGTGCCAGTAGTATCCCCGGCAGCGACTATGGCTACACCTTC
CASSIPGSDYGYTF
>.|TRBJ2-2|TRBV5-5
TGTGCCAGCAGTCCGCAGGCCGCGAACACCGGGGAGCTGTTTTTT
CASSPQAANTGELFF
>.|TRBJ2-3|TRBV7-2
TGTGCCAGCAGCACCCGACTGAGAGGTACGCAGTATTTT
CASSTRLRGTQYF
>TRBD2|TRBJ2-7|TRBV27
TGTGCCAGCAGTTTACGGACTAGCCAGAACGAGCAGTACTTC
CASSLRTSQNEQYF
>TRBD2|TRBJ2-1|TRBV6-5
TGTGCCAGCAGTTACAGGACTAGCGGGAGGAGGGATGAGCAGTTCTTC
CASSYRTSGRRDEQFF
>.|TRBJ1-2|TRBV4-2
TGTGCCAGCAGCCAAGCGACCGCAGGGTACTATGGCTACACCTTC
CASSQATAGYYGYTF
>TRBD2|TRBJ2-7|TRBV9
TGTGCCAGCAGCGCTACTAGCGGGACTTACGAGCAGTACTTC
CASSATSGTYEQYF
>.|TRBJ2-7|TRBV28
TGTGCTAGCAGGACATATGCGGGCCGAATCTACGAGCAGTACTTC
CASRTYAGRIYEQYF
>TRBD1|TRBJ1-5|TRBV19
TGTGCCAGTAGTGGGGGGGACAGGGGTTACATTCAGCCCCAGCATTTT
CASSGGDRGYIQPQHF
>.|TRBJ1-2|TRBV28
TGTGCCAGCAGATTTCTGACACCTAACTATGGCTACACCTTC
CASRFLTPNYGYTF